This is a list of T cell receptor beta chains from one sample in a study of blood T cell repertoires in COVID-19. Profiled with immunoSEQ multiplex PCR; TCRdb holds only in-frame clones, not every one. The profile covers roughly 71,000 clones, with roughly 87% appearing a single time and roughly 30% taken by the ten largest. The source material was peripheral blood. The receptors originated from a man aged 50-60 years with acute or convalescent COVID-19. Each CDR3 is given with its conserved first and last residue. The order of the fields is D gene, V gene, J gene, CDR3 protein, CDR3 DNA. A D gene is named only where the DNA matches it firmly.

NA	TRBV7-2	TRBJ1-6	CASSSTLQGPLYNSPLHF	TGTGCCAGCAGCTCTACGTTACAGGGACCCCTCTATAATTCACCCCTCCACTTT
TRBD1	TRBV5-1	TRBJ2-7	CASSLGRLGQGSINEQYF	TGCGCCAGCAGCTTGGGACGGTTGGGACAGGGAAGTATCAACGAGCAGTACTTC
NA	TRBV5-6	TRBJ2-5	CASSLGRGGKETQYF	TGTGCCAGCAGCTTGGGCCGTGGGGGGAAGGAGACCCAGTACTTC
NA	TRBV24-1	TRBJ2-5	CATSDGLETQYF	TGTGCCACCAGTGACGGTTTGGAGACCCAGTACTTC
TRBD1	TRBV28	TRBJ2-4	CASRTGGAKNIQYF	TGTGCCAGCAGGACAGGGGGCGCCAAAAACATTCAGTACTTC
NA	TRBV6-1	TRBJ1-3	CASSERSDSYGNTIYF	TGTGCCAGCAGTGAAAGGTCGGACAGCTATGGAAACACCATATATTTT
TRBD1	TRBV10-2	TRBJ2-7	CASRVGTGTYEQYF	TGCGCCAGCAGGGTCGGGACAGGGACCTACGAGCAGTACTTC
NA	TRBV24-1	TRBJ2-7	CATSDAGRDSYEQYF	TGTGCCACCAGTGACGCCGGACGGGATTCCTACGAGCAGTACTTC
TRBD1	TRBV19	TRBJ1-1	CASRETGGGTEAFF	TGTGCCAGTAGGGAAACAGGGGGCGGGACTGAAGCTTTCTTT
NA	TRBV27	TRBJ2-3	CASCGTAPTTDTQYF	TGTGCCAGCTGCGGGACTGCCCCCACCACAGATACGCAGTATTTT
TRBD1	TRBV7-9	TRBJ1-4	CASSLATGKNEKLFF	TGTGCCAGCAGCTTAGCGACAGGGAAGAATGAAAAACTGTTTTTT
NA	TRBV7-9	TRBJ1-5	CASSLQGGDQPQHF	TGTGCCAGCAGCTTGCAGGGTGGGGATCAGCCCCAGCATTTT
TRBD2	TRBV5-1	TRBJ2-5	CASSLGLAGETQYF	TGCGCCAGCAGCTTAGGACTAGCGGGAGAGACCCAGTACTTC
NA	TRBV7-6	TRBJ2-1	CASSLESGNYNEQFF	TGTGCCAGCAGCTTAGAGTCAGGGAATTACAATGAGCAGTTCTTC
TRBD1	TRBV5-6	TRBJ2-2	CASSLAASVGQGAGGELFF	TGTGCCAGCAGCTTGGCTGCGAGTGTTGGACAGGGGGCCGGCGGGGAGCTGTTTTTT